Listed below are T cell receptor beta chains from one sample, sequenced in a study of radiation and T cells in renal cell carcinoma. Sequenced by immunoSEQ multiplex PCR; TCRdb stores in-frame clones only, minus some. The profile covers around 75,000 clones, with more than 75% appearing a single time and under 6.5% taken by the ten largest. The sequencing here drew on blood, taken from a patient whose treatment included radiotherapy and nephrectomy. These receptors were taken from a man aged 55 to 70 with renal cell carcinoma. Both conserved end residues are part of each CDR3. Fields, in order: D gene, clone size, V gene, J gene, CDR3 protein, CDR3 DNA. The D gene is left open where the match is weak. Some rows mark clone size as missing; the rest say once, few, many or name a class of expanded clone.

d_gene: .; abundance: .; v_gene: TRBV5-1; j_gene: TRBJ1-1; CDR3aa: CASSSGRSGRAEAFF; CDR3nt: TGCGCCAGCAGCTCTGGACGCTCTGGGCGAGCTGAAGCTTTCTTT
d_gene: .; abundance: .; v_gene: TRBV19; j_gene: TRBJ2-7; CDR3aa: CASSMLLATYEQYF; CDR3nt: TGTGCCAGTAGTATGTTACTAGCAACCTACGAGCAGTACTTC
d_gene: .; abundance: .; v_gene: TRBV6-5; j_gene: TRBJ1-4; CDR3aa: CASSDLRGPREKLFF; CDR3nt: TGTGCCAGCAGCGACCTTCGGGGCCCGCGGGAAAAACTGTTTTTT
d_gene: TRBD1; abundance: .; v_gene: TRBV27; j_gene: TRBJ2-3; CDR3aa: CASSLPQGARGTDTQYF; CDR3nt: TGTGCCAGCAGTTTACCACAGGGGGCTAGGGGCACAGATACGCAGTATTTT
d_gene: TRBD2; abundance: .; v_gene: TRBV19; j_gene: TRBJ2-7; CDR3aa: CASSIGSSGASYEQYF; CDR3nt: TGTGCCAGTAGTATAGGATCTAGCGGGGCCTCCTACGAGCAGTACTTC
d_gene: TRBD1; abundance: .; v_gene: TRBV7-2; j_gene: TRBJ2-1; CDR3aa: CASSAQGPSSYNEQFF; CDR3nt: TGTGCCAGCAGCGCACAGGGGCCCAGCTCCTACAATGAGCAGTTCTTC
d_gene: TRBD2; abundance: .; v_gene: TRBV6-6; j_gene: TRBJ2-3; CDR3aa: CASSLLAGGDTQYF; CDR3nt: TGTGCCAGCAGTCTACTAGCGGGAGGAGATACGCAGTATTTT
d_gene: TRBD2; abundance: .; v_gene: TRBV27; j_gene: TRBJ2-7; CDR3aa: CASSQFMDAPSGRWYEQYF; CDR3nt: TGTGCCAGCAGTCAGTTCATGGATGCCCCTAGCGGGAGATGGTACGAGCAGTACTTC
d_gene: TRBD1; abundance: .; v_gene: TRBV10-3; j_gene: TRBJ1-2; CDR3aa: CAISETTGARGYTF; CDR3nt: TGTGCCATCAGTGAGACCACAGGGGCTCGGGGCTACACCTTC
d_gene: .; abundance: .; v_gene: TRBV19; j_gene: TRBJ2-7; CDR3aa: CASSTGPRLSPHYEQYF; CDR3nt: TGTGCCAGTAGTACGGGACCGCGTCTCTCTCCCCACTACGAGCAGTACTTC
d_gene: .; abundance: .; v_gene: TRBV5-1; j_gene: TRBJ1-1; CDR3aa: CASSLGGRNTEAFF; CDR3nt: TGCGCCAGCAGCTTGGGGGGAAGGAACACTGAAGCTTTCTTT
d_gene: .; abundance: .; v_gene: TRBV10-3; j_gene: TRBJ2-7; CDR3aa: CAISEVGGSYEQYF; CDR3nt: TGTGCCATCAGTGAGGTGGGGGGCTCCTACGAGCAGTACTTC
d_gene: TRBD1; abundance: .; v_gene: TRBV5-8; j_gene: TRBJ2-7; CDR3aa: CASSSGGYEQYF; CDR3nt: TGTGCCAGCAGCTCAGGGGGCTACGAGCAGTACTTC
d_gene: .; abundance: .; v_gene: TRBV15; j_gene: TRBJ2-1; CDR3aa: CATSSRGPAYNEQFF; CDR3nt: TGTGCCACCAGCAGCCGGGGTCCTGCCTACAATGAGCAGTTCTTC
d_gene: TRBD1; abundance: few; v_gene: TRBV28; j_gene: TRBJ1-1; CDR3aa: CASSFQGGGTEAFF; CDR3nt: TGTGCCAGCAGTTTCCAGGGGGGAGGCACTGAAGCTTTCTTT
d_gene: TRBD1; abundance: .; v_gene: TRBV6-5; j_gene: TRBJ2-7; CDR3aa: CASSGTGHSYEQYF; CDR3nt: TGTGCCAGCAGTGGGACAGGGCACTCCTACGAGCAGTACTTC
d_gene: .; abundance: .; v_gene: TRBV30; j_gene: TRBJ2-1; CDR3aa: CAWSPSGPSLQQFF; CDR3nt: TGTGCCTGGAGTCCATCGGGACCCTCCCTCCAGCAGTTCTTC
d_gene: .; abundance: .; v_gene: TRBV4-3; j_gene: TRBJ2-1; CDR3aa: CASSLGGGAYNEQFF; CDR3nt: TGCGCCAGCAGCTTAGGGGGGGGCGCCTACAATGAGCAGTTCTTC
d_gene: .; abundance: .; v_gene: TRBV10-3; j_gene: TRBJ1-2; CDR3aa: CAIGRGDGYTF; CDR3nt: TGTGCCATCGGGCGCGGGGATGGCTACACCTTC
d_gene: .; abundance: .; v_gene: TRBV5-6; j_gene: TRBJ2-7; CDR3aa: CASSRRTPLAPLSREQYF; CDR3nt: TGTGCCAGCAGCCGACGTACTCCACTAGCACCCCTGTCGAGGGAGCAGTACTTC
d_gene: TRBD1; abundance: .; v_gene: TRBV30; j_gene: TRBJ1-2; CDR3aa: CAWREQGTIYGYTF; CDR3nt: TGTGCCTGGAGAGAACAGGGGACTATCTATGGCTACACCTTC
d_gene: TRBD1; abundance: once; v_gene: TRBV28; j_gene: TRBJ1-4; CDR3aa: CASSFLTGEESEKLFF; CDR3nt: TGTGCCAGCAGTTTCCTTACAGGGGAGGAAAGTGAAAAACTGTTTTTT